What follows is one T cell receptor (beta chain) and its context. Assay used: immunoSEQ multiplex PCR; TCRdb lists only in-frame clones, some missing. The sample holds about 60,000 clones, roughly 85% seen once. This sample stems from a study of blood T cell repertoires in COVID-19. Whole-study context: Italy, Spain and the United States were the sources of the convalescent and acute COVID-19 samples.

CDR1 is LGHDT, CDR2 YNNKEL, per germline (reference sequence). There are 18 residues in the CDR3. J lost 1 base, V lost 1 base, and 11 bases had no gene match. The sample taken for sequencing was peripheral blood. This chain links TRBV3-1 (or the pseudogene TRBV3-2) with TRBJ2-5, with TRBD2 identical over 8 bases. The sequence derives from a man in his forties with acute or convalescent COVID-19. The CDR3 DNA follows: TGTGCCAGCAGCCAAGTGGCGGGGGGACGAACAAGCCAAGAGACCCAGTACTTC. Translation gives CASSQVAGGRTSQETQYF.